The 31 T cell receptor beta chains reported below all come from one sample, sequenced in a study of identical twins (dated by TCRdb to 2016 to 2017). Libraries were made using 5' RACE. The instrument was an Illumina HiSeq 2000. The public reads were reprocessed in TCRdb via fastp at Q25 and MiXCR, keeping in-frame beta chains. Entries that share a CDR3 protein sequence are merged under the most common genes and DNA. The sample data list 450,000 or so distinct CDR3 sequences, and less than 20% of these were observed just once. The leading ten clones occupy about 12% of the sample. Sequenced: naive T cells sorted from blood. What this sample's cell subset or site label stands for: cells isolated with a human naive T-cell isolation kit. All receptors come from a man between 50 and 59 years old in good health.

The chain recombines TRBV20-1 with TRBJ1-1; D is possibly TRBD1 (6 bases). The CDR3 is 14 residues long. Trimming pared 4 bases from V and 1 base from J, leaving 13 bases between. CDR1 is DFQATT, CDR2 SNEGSKA, per germline (reference sequence). CDR3 sequence: CSATQTGANTEAFF. CDR3 nucleotide sequence: TGCAGTGCTACCCAGACAGGCGCGAACACTGAAGCTTTCTTT.

The table lists this clonotype with a few counts. V and J are TRBV7-9 and TRBJ2-5; no firm D call. This CDR3 region has 14 residues. Germline V gene lookup returns CDR1 SEHNR and CDR2 FQNEAQ (reference sequence). Trimming left V 0 bases short and J 0 bases short, with 5 bases between. This chain's CDR3 is CASSLASNQETQYF. The CDR3 DNA reads TGTGCCAGCAGCTTAGCAAGTAACCAAGAGACCCAGTACTTC.

This clonotype appeared a few times. This chain links TRBV7-2 with TRBJ2-3; D remains ambiguous. Deletions cut 0 bases from V and 0 bases from J, with 13 bases between. CDR3 length: 17 amino acids. The germline CDR1 and CDR2 sequences are SGHTA and FQGNSA. The CDR3 loop reads CASSLAAVSTSTDTQYF. As DNA, the CDR3 is TGTGCCAGCAGCTTAGCCGCGGTCTCGACTAGCACAGATACGCAGTATTTT.

Many counts were recorded for this clonotype. The chain has TRBV24-1 and TRBJ2-2; TRBD1 matches 7 bases. Losses at the gene ends were 0 bases for V and 4 bases for J; bases not matched to a gene: 1. The germline CDR1 and CDR2 sequences are KGHDR and SFDVKD. The CDR3 consists of 15 residues. The CDR3 region has the DNA TGTGCCACCAGTGATTTGAGGACAGGCACCGGGGAGCTGTTTTTT. Amino acids: CATSDLRTGTGELFF.

The table lists this clonotype with a count of one. The chain links TRBV21-1 to TRBJ2-5; the table's D call of TRBD2 was not tested on the DNA. TRBV21-1 is assigned pseudogene status. CDR3 size: 16 residues. CDR3 DNA: TGTGCCAGCATCTTCCCGTCCACTAGCGAGCAAGAGACCCAGTACTTC. Its translation is CASIFPSTSEQETQYF.

This sequence joins TRBV28 and TRBJ2-5; a possible D gene is TRBD2 (7 bases). From germline, CDR1 is MDHEN and CDR2 SYDVKM. This CDR3 spans 15 amino acids. Trimming stripped 8 bases from V and 7 bases from J, with 23 bases between. CDR3 amino acids: CASGGGASFLGTQYF. CDR3 in DNA: TGTGCCAGCGGAGGGGGGGCGTCGTTTCTGGGGACCCAGTACTTC.

This clonotype was recorded at least ten times. The rearrangement uses TRBV28 and TRBJ2-5, with D perhaps assigned TRBD1 or TRBD2 (6 bases each). V was pared by 3 bases and J by 5 bases, with 13 bases between. The CDR3 is made up of 14 amino acids. Germline assignment: CDR1 MDHEN and CDR2 SYDVKM. The DNA for the CDR3 is TGTGCCAGCAGTTTCATCCAAGGGGGGGAGACCCAGTACTTC. Amino acid sequence: CASSFIQGGETQYF. Based on the CDR3 plus reference TRBV28 and TRBJ2-5, the full variable domain is DVKVTQSSRYLVKRTGEKVFLECVQDMDHENMFWYRQDPGLGLRLIYFSYDVKMKEKGDIPEGYSVSREKKERFSLILESASTNQTSMYLCASSFIQGGETQYFGPGTRLLVL.

This clonotype was counted many times. V gene TRBV10-3 combines with J gene TRBJ2-1; the D gene is possibly TRBD2 (6 bases). The CDR3 has 15 residues. Deletions cut 6 bases from V and 9 bases from J, with 21 bases between. The V gene's germline CDR1 is ENHRY and CDR2 SYGVKD. CDR3 bases: TGTGCCATCAGGGGATCTGGGACTGGGCGACTTGAGCAGTTCTTC. This translates into CAIRGSGTGRLEQFF.

The table lists this clonotype with a few counts. V and J are TRBV20-1 and TRBJ2-7, with a possible D match to TRBD2 (5 bases). Trimming took off 0 bases at V and 6 bases at J, with 18 bases between the two ends. CDR3 size: 15 residues. Germline CDR1 reads DFQATT; CDR2 reads SNEGSKA (reference sequence). CDR3 protein: CSARDPIGELGEQYF. CDR3 in DNA: TGCAGTGCTAGAGATCCCATCGGGGAGCTGGGCGAGCAGTACTTC.

In its sample, this clonotype was seen many times. The rearrangement uses TRBV20-1 and TRBJ2-3, with 11 bases identical to TRBD2. This CDR3 has 14 residues. J gave up 8 bases and V 1 base, and 5 bases lay outside the gene matches. Germline CDR1 DFQATT, CDR2 SNEGSKA (reference sequence). The CDR3 protein is CSARVLAGDTTQYF. Written as DNA, the CDR3 is TGCAGTGCTAGAGTACTAGCGGGGGATACTACGCAGTATTTT.

Many counts were recorded for this clonotype. This rearrangement joins TRBV9 to TRBJ2-5, with D hard to call. CDR1 and CDR2 (germline): SGDLS, YYNGEE. Trimming took 4 bases from V and 5 from J, leaving 15 bases between them. This CDR3 has 14 residues. In DNA form, the CDR3 reads TGTGCCAGCAGCCCCAACAGTTTTCGGGAGACCCAGTACTTC. Amino acids: CASSPNSFRETQYF.

V gene TRBV18 combines with J gene TRBJ2-5; possibly TRBD2 for D (6 bases). Trimming removed 3 bases from V and 0 bases from J, with 14 bases in between. Germline values: CDR1 KGHSH, CDR2 LQKENI. The CDR3 is made up of 16 amino acids. Here the CDR3 reads CASSPTGLGHQETQYF. The CDR3 DNA reads TGTGCCAGCTCACCCACGGGACTTGGGCACCAAGAGACCCAGTACTTC.

The chain recombines TRBV15 with TRBJ2-7; 9 positions match TRBD1. This CDR3 comprises 16 residues. Trimming took 3 bases from V and 0 from J; bases not matched to a gene: 6. Germline V gene sequence: CDR1 LNHNV, CDR2 YYDKDF (reference sequence). CDR3 loop: CATSRDRGPYSYEQYF. The CDR3 DNA sequence: TGTGCCACCAGCAGGGACAGGGGCCCTTACTCCTACGAGCAGTACTTC.

This clonotype was seen a handful of times. The chain couples TRBV10-3 to TRBJ1-1; 9 bases map to TRBD1. Germline CDR1 reads ENHRY; CDR2 reads SYGVKD. This CDR3 is built from 15 residues. After removal of 3 bases from V and 3 bases from J, the junction contained 5 bases not matched to a gene. CDR3: CAISDGGTGYTEAFF. As DNA, the CDR3 is TGTGCCATCAGTGATGGGGGGACAGGGTACACTGAAGCTTTCTTT.

The chain employs TRBV5-1 and TRBJ1-1; unclear D gene. Between the trimmed V and J ends, which lost 0 bases and 4 bases, there was a span of 13 bases. The germline V gene encodes CDR1 SGHRS and CDR2 YFSETQ. This CDR3 is built from 15 residues. CDR3 sequence: CASSLGSGGITEAFF. The CDR3 region has the DNA TGCGCCAGCAGCTTGGGTTCGGGAGGGATCACTGAAGCTTTCTTT.

The chain employs TRBV6-2 or TRBV6-3 and TRBJ2-3, with TRBD2 identical over 9 bases. V lost 2 bases and J lost 6; bases outside the gene matches: 6. Germline V CDR1 and CDR2: MNHEY, SVGEGT. This CDR3 has 15 amino acids. This chain's CDR3 is CASSYGLAREDTQYF. The CDR3, as DNA: TGTGCCAGCAGTTACGGACTAGCGAGAGAGGATACGCAGTATTTT.

This clonotype showed up just a few times. This chain joins TRBV28 and TRBJ2-3, with D tentatively TRBD2 (6 bases). Germline loops: CDR1 MDHEN, CDR2 SYDVKM. Trimming took 3 bases from V and 11 from J, leaving 12 bases between them. The CDR3 loop spans 12 amino acids. In nucleotides, the CDR3 is TGTGCCAGCAGTTTGGGGGGTATGGGGCAGTATTTT. This translates into CASSLGGMGQYF. Full variable domain (outside the CDR3, taken from reference TRBV28 and TRBJ2-3): DVKVTQSSRYLVKRTGEKVFLECVQDMDHENMFWYRQDPGLGLRLIYFSYDVKMKEKGDIPEGYSVSREKKERFSLILESASTNQTSMYLCASSLGGMGQYFGPGTRLTVL.

This clonotype was detected many times. This chain links TRBV29-1 with TRBJ1-1; D is possibly TRBD1 (5 bases). Trimming took off 7 bases at V and 1 base at J, with 19 bases between the two ends. The CDR3 extends over 15 amino acids. Per the germline V gene, CDR1 is SQVTM and CDR2 is ANQGSEA. The CDR3: CSASLHSGPNTEAFF. In DNA, the CDR3 is TGCAGCGCTTCCTTACACTCAGGGCCGAACACTGAAGCTTTCTTT.

This sequence joins TRBV6-6 and TRBJ1-5, with D hard to call. Per germline, CDR1 MNHNY and CDR2 SVGAGI (reference sequence). V lost 4 bases and J lost 5, with 9 bases in between. CDR3 size: 13 residues. The CDR3, as DNA: TGTGCCAGCAGTTTTGGGGAGTATCAGCCCCAGCATTTT. Protein product: CASSFGEYQPQHF.

The chain joins TRBV6-2 or TRBV6-3 to TRBJ2-1; no clear D. Germline V gene lookup returns CDR1 MNHEY and CDR2 SVGEGT. This CDR3 contains 14 residues. V lost 7 bases, J lost 8 bases, and 18 bases lay in between. The CDR3 DNA reads as TGTGCCAGCACCAAGACGGTAGGGTTTCATGAGCAGTTCTTC. Translation gives CASTKTVGFHEQFF.

Many counts were recorded for this clonotype. For the CDR3, the DNA is TGTGCCAGCAGCTTAGATAGGACAGTAAACACCGGGGAGCTGTTTTTT. It encodes CASSLDRTVNTGELFF. The chain combines TRBV11-2 with TRBJ2-2; tentative D call: TRBD1 (6 bases). The CDR3 length is 16 residues. Germline V lookup: CDR1 SGHAT, CDR2 FQNNGV. V shed 0 bases and J shed 2 bases, with 10 bases lying between them.

The chain carries TRBV28 and TRBJ2-7; TRBD1 matches at 8 bases. Germline V gene data show CDR1 as MDHEN and CDR2 as SYDVKM. This CDR3 spans 14 amino acids. V trimming: 5 bases; J trimming: 4 bases; junction bases outside the gene matches: 7. In DNA, the CDR3 is TGTGCCAGCAGTCCGGACAGGGTTTATTACGAGCAGTACTTC. Its translation is CASSPDRVYYEQYF. The variable domain in full, with the rest retrieved from reference TRBV28 and TRBJ2-7, is DVKVTQSSRYLVKRTGEKVFLECVQDMDHENMFWYRQDPGLGLRLIYFSYDVKMKEKGDIPEGYSVSREKKERFSLILESASTNQTSMYLCASSPDRVYYEQYFGPGTRLTVT.

The sample holds a few counts of this clonotype. Relative to the germline gene, one junction end is altered; a read error may explain this. This sequence joins TRBV5-1 and TRBJ2-6; D may be TRBD2 (6 bases). The germline CDR1 and CDR2 sequences are SGHRS and YFSETQ. CDR3 length: 16 residues. The CDR3 spells CASSLDRGTGANVLTF. Here the CDR3 DNA reads TGTGCCAGCAGCTTGGACCGCGGGACCGGGGCCAACGTCCTGACTTTC.

A few counts support this clonotype. The chain is built from TRBV10-3 and TRBJ2-1; either TRBD1 or TRBD2 may fit D (5 bases each). The V end was cut by 6 bases, the J end by 2 bases, with 14 bases between. This CDR3 is built from 15 residues. Germline CDR1 ENHRY, CDR2 SYGVKD. Written as DNA, the CDR3 is TGTGCCATCAGATACGGGACGGCGCCCTACAATGAGCAGTTCTTC. Protein: CAIRYGTAPYNEQFF.

V usage is TRBV11-2 and J usage is TRBJ2-5; tentative D call: TRBD1 (5 bases). Germline V gives CDR1 SGHAT, CDR2 FQNNGV. This CDR3 comprises 18 residues. Trimming took 2 bases from V and 2 from J, leaving 21 bases between them. CDR3 in DNA: TGTGCCAGCAGCTTATTTCCTAGGGGTGGCTTATTTCAAGAGACCCAGTACTTC. This gives the protein CASSLFPRGGLFQETQYF. Based on the CDR3 plus reference TRBV11-2 and TRBJ2-5, the full variable domain is EAGVAQSPRYKIIEKRQSVAFWCNPISGHATLYWYQQILGQGPKLLIQFQNNGVVDDSQLPKDRFSAERLKGVDSTLKIQPAKLEDSAVYLCASSLFPRGGLFQETQYFGPGTRLLVL.

This chain links TRBV20-1 with TRBJ1-6; D is undetermined. Germline assignment: CDR1 DFQATT and CDR2 SNEGSKA (reference sequence). The CDR3 runs 16 residues. V lost 4 bases, J lost 7 bases, and 20 bases lay in between. DNA for the CDR3: TGCAGTGCTACCCTACACGGGGATGTGTTAAATTCACCCCTCCACTTT. Translated, it gives CSATLHGDVLNSPLHF.

The chain recombines TRBV5-1 with TRBJ1-2; perhaps TRBD1 as D (5 bases). Germline loops: CDR1 SGHRS, CDR2 YFSETQ. V was shortened by 4 bases and J by 5 bases, with 21 bases between the two germline ends. This CDR3 spans 16 amino acids. CDR3 sequence reads: CASSGSQSGGTYGYTF. CDR3 sequence (DNA): TGCGCCAGCAGCGGGTCCCAAAGCGGGGGAACATATGGCTACACCTTC.

In this sample, this clonotype turned up many times. The J gene is TRBJ2-2, the V gene TRBV28, with 7 bases that match TRBD1. This CDR3 comprises 17 residues. J lost 8 bases, V lost 6 bases, and 18 bases had no gene match. Germline values: CDR1 MDHEN, CDR2 SYDVKM. CDR3 bases: TGTGCCAGCAGCCCCTTCAGGGGGTCTAACCTGTGGGGGGAGCTGTTTTTT. This encodes CASSPFRGSNLWGELFF. The variable domain in full, with the rest retrieved from reference TRBV28 and TRBJ2-2, is DVKVTQSSRYLVKRTGEKVFLECVQDMDHENMFWYRQDPGLGLRLIYFSYDVKMKEKGDIPEGYSVSREKKERFSLILESASTNQTSMYLCASSPFRGSNLWGELFFGEGSRLTVL.

This clonotype was recorded a few times. The chain employs TRBV15 and TRBJ2-1; D is perhaps TRBD1 or TRBD2 (5 bases each). Trimming shortened V by 4 bases and J by 10 bases, and 14 bases separated the two germline ends. The germline V gene has CDR1 LNHNV and CDR2 YYDKDF (reference sequence). This CDR3 has 13 amino acids. The CDR3: CATSTSWGMEQFF. DNA of the CDR3: TGTGCCACCAGCACCTCCTGGGGGATGGAGCAGTTCTTC.

V usage is TRBV11-2 and J usage is TRBJ2-1; 7 bases are shared with TRBD1. The V gene's germline CDR1 is SGHAT and CDR2 FQNNGV. CDR3 length equals 18 residues. The ends lost 6 bases at V and 0 bases at J; junction bases unmatched: 14. The CDR3 nucleotides are TGTGCCAGCAGTCGACAGGGAATTGTTTTTAGCTCCTACAATGAGCAGTTCTTC. Translated, it gives CASSRQGIVFSSYNEQFF.

There are a few counts of this clonotype. The chain joins TRBV11-2 to TRBJ2-2; D is possibly TRBD1 or TRBD2 (5 bases each). Germline values: CDR1 SGHAT, CDR2 FQNNGV. Trimming removed 5 bases from V and 0 bases from J, with 22 bases in between. This CDR3 contains 19 residues. The CDR3 DNA reads as TGTGCCAGCAGCGAGAGGCTCCGGGCCCGAGGGGCGAACACCGGGGAGCTGTTTTTT. Translated, it gives CASSERLRARGANTGELFF. The whole variable domain, remainder taken from reference TRBV11-2 and TRBJ2-2, is EAGVAQSPRYKIIEKRQSVAFWCNPISGHATLYWYQQILGQGPKLLIQFQNNGVVDDSQLPKDRFSAERLKGVDSTLKIQPAKLEDSAVYLCASSERLRARGANTGELFFGEGSRLTVL.